This TCR beta chain was recovered during a study of Ad26.COV2.S vaccination and SARS-CoV-2 variants listed by TCRdb under 2021. Regarding the complete study: Vaccine-arm donors were drawn from COV1001, a multicentre, randomized, double-blind, placebo-controlled phase I-IIa trial of Ad26.COV2.S in healthy adults. Ad26.COV2.S was given intramuscularly at 5x10^10 or 1x10^11 viral particles, as a single shot or as two shots 56 days apart. TCRbeta repertoire sequencing was used to assess the specificity and breadth of SARS-CoV-2-reactive T cell receptors after Ad26.COV2.S vaccination. The TCR-sequenced set comprised about 32 samples: some 20 Ad26.COV2.S vaccine recipients, 5 placebo recipients and 8 SARS-CoV-2 convalescent individuals. Trial participants were randomized into five groups of five, in which low-dose or high-dose Ad26.COV2.S was given once or twice, or placebo was given on both occasions. Investigators did not know the trial group allocation while performing experiments and assessing outcomes.

The treatment or condition tag for this specimen amounts to: 15 to 20 received Ad26.COV2.S at low or high dose, single or two shots; roughly five received placebo; per-sample allocation not given. Repertoires of vaccine and placebo recipients were sequenced from samples collected on day 63 after the first injection. In Cohort 1b, 25 adults aged 18-55 years were enrolled at a single site in Boston, USA, between 29 July and 7 August 2020. As a vaccine, Ad26.COV2.S was a replication-incompetent adenovirus type 26 vector that expressed a prefusion-stabilized SARS-CoV-2 spike protein derived from the original Wuhan strain. The immunoSEQ Assay was used to sequence TCRbeta CDR3 regions. After extraction, genomic DNA underwent amplification by bias-controlled multiplex PCR, followed by high-throughput sequencing. The authors' analysis ran thus. To quantify the absolute abundance of each unique TCRbeta CDR3 region, sequences were collapsed and filtered. T cell fraction was estimated by normalizing TCRbeta template counts to usable DNA, with usable DNA measured through amplification of reference genes found in all nucleated cells. Repertoire TCRs were annotated as SARS-CoV-2-specific by exact matching of V gene, CDR3 amino acid sequence and J gene to a known reactive TCR set. MIRA supplied the reference SARS-CoV-2 TCR set, which was filtered for enrichment in COVID-19-positive ImmuneCODE repertoires so that public or cross-reactive TCRs were removed. Using the MIRA antigens, annotated TCRs were further analysed by specific ORF or by position within an ORF. Depth was the summed frequency of annotated unique rearrangements, while breadth was defined as annotated unique rearrangements over total unique productive rearrangements. TCR breadth was compared between groups using two-sided Wilcoxon rank-sum tests. TCRdb re-hosts the immuneACCESS table, in-frame sequences only. Its copies lack some clones; in the studies checked, an unresolved V gene accounts for under half of them, and the cause for the rest is not known. That table gives V, J and clone size, and the DNA gave D and trimming. The sample includes 300,000 to 350,000 clones, with almost 90% observed a single time. Clones ranked in the top ten supply 4.5% to 5.5% of the sample.

On this clone itself: Its specific antigen is unknown. It has no much larger one-base neighbor in the sample; base qualities were not kept.

Paper-wide results and their limitations: The authors noted that total T cell responses may have been underestimated by the TCR breadth and depth analyses. The study was not powered to compare responses between vaccine doses or regimens. Compared with placebo recipients, Ad26.COV2.S recipients showed higher spike-specific TCR breadth (P = 0.0014). Vaccine and placebo recipients had similar non-spike TCR breadth, a finding consistent with the vaccine containing only spike. Substantial breadth of spike-specific CD8+ and CD4+ T cell responses was reported after vaccination.

Cut back by 0 bases and 7 bases, the V and J ends lie 4 bases apart. The CDR3 measures 11 amino acids from cysteine to phenylalanine. Just the 33-base CDR3 DNA is kept, in frame starting at base 1. CDR1 MNHEY and CDR2 SVGAGI were looked up in the germline V gene. This receptor was identified in a person between 18 and 59 years old who received the Ad26.COV2.S COVID-19 vaccine or a placebo. Sequencing used peripheral blood, obtained in a trial of Ad26.COV2.S vaccine versus placebo. The chain employs TRBV6-5 and TRBJ2-7; there is no confident call for the D gene. The nucleotide sequence is given as TGTGCCAGCAGTTACTCGGGGGAGCAGTACTTC. Translated, this is CASSYSGEQYF.